Listed here are 26 T cell receptor beta chains from one sample, sequenced in a study of response to subunit inactivated influenza vaccine (dated by TCRdb to 2016 to 2019). Receptor amplification or capture employed RT-PCR. TCRdb names Illumina HiSeq 2500 as the instrument used. Through fastp at Q25 and MiXCR, TCRdb rebuilt clones from the public reads, retaining in-frame beta chains. Records with the same CDR3 protein are collapsed into one entry carrying the most frequent genes and DNA. Across this sample there are about 540,000 distinct CDR3 sequences, with approximately 22% seen only once. The ten largest clones take up approximately 3% of the sample. Separately, the same data were catalogued under a study of T cells expressing NK-cell markers. The second study reports: The TCR beta cDNA libraries were made using 5'RACE template switching, a step that added both a universal primer site and unique molecular identifiers.

Sample: CD4+ T cells sorted from PBMCs, taken 11 to 12 days after vaccination. These receptors were obtained from a middle-aged man who received an inactivated influenza vaccine. Donor details come from another sample of the same person, matched by shared clones.

V gene TRBV7-2 combines with J gene TRBJ2-3, with D tentatively TRBD1 or TRBD2 (6 bases each). V was trimmed by 5 bases and J by 3 bases, leaving 15 bases between them. CDR3 length: 15 residues. The V gene's germline CDR1 is SGHTA and CDR2 FQGNSA. CDR3 amino acids: CASSRGGRGTDTQYF. CDR3 DNA: TGTGCCAGCAGCCGTGGGGGGCGCGGTACAGATACGCAGTATTTT.

The rearrangement links TRBV20-1 to TRBJ2-7, with D possibly matching TRBD1 (5 bases). The CDR3 loop spans 13 amino acids. Germline CDR1 DFQATT, CDR2 SNEGSKA (reference sequence). V dropped 0 bases and J dropped 6 bases, with 12 bases sitting between them. CDR3 in amino acids: CSAREPGMGEQYF. The CDR3 region has the DNA TGCAGTGCTAGAGAACCAGGGATGGGCGAGCAGTACTTC.

The table lists this clonotype with a few counts. This chain connects TRBV6-2 or TRBV6-3 to TRBJ1-5; 7 bases map to TRBD1. Trimming removed 4 bases from V and 4 bases from J; junction bases left unmatched: 7. Germline CDR1 reads MNHEY; CDR2 reads SVGEGT. This CDR3 has 15 residues. This chain's CDR3 is CASSSATGSNQPQHF. CDR3 DNA sequence: TGTGCCAGCAGTTCCGCGACAGGGTCGAATCAGCCCCAGCATTTT.

The chain has TRBV7-2 and TRBJ1-1; no reliable D call. Germline V lookup: CDR1 SGHTA, CDR2 FQGNSA. V dropped 2 bases and J dropped 0 bases, with 7 bases sitting between them. The CDR3 extends over 14 amino acids. The CDR3 here is CASSLYPMNTEAFF. The CDR3 DNA is TGTGCCAGCAGCTTATATCCGATGAACACTGAAGCTTTCTTT.

This clonotype was detected once. The gene calls are TRBV5-1 and TRBJ2-1, with a weak D call TRBD2 (6 bases). V dropped 7 bases and J dropped 9 bases, with 20 bases sitting between them. The CDR3 totals 14 residues. CDR1 is SGHRS and CDR2 is YFSETQ in the germline V gene. As DNA, the CDR3 is TGCGCCAGCTCTAGCAGCCGCGGGGATGGTGAGCAGTTCTTC. It is translated as CASSSSRGDGEQFF.

Details on this clonotype: Relative to the germline gene, one junction end is altered; a read error may explain this. This chain joins TRBV6-1 and TRBJ2-2, with D perhaps matching TRBD2 (6 bases). Germline V CDR1 and CDR2: MNHNS, SASEGT. This CDR3 is built from 15 residues. The CDR3 protein is CSSTGREGATGELFF. The DNA of the CDR3 is TGCTCCAGCACGGGGCGGGAAGGGGCGACCGGGGAGCTGTTTTTT.

This clonotype was seen more than once but under ten times. V gene TRBV12-3 or TRBV12-4 combines with J gene TRBJ2-7, with 9 bases identical to TRBD2. The J segment lost 1 base and the V segment lost 3 bases, leaving 7 bases of the junction unmatched. The CDR3 is 16 amino acids. CDR3 residues: CASSFRSGSLSYEQYF. The CDR3 nucleotides read TGTGCCAGCAGTTTCCGTAGCGGGAGCCTTTCCTACGAGCAGTACTTC.

This clonotype has ten or more counts. The CDR3 DNA reads as TGTGCCACCAGTGATAGGACAGGGAAGCCCGGTGGGAATGAGCAGTTCTTC. Residues: CATSDRTGKPGGNEQFF. The J gene is TRBJ2-1, the V gene TRBV24-1, with 8 bases matching TRBD1. The CDR3 has 17 residues. The ends lost 3 bases at V and 7 bases at J; junction bases unmatched: 13. Germline V lookup: CDR1 KGHDR, CDR2 SFDVKD.

The rearrangement uses TRBV28 and TRBJ1-5; 9 nucleotides match TRBD1. The CDR3 runs 18 residues. In germline, CDR1 is MDHEN, CDR2 SYDVKM. V gave up 5 bases and J gave up 1 base; unmatched junction bases: 12. CDR3 nucleotide sequence: TGTGCCAGCAGTCCGCCAAGTTTGGGGACAGGGAGCAATCAGCCCCAGCATTTT. It codes for CASSPPSLGTGSNQPQHF.

The chain joins TRBV5-5 to TRBJ2-3; D is uncertain. Germline assignment: CDR1 SGHKS and CDR2 YYEKEE (reference sequence). The CDR3 contains 14 residues. Trimming left V 6 bases short and J 2 bases short, with 13 bases between. The CDR3 nucleotides are TGTGCCAGCACCATCCCCCCTGACACAGATACGCAGTATTTT. It codes for CASTIPPDTDTQYF. Drawing the rest from reference TRBV5-5 and TRBJ2-3, the complete variable domain is DAGVTQSPTHLIKTRGQQVTLRCSPISGHKSVSWYQQVLGQGPQFIFQYYEKEERGRGNFPDRFSARQFPNYSSELNVNALLLGDSALYLCASTIPPDTDTQYFGPGTRLTVL.

The chain recombines TRBV20-1 with TRBJ1-1, with 9 nucleotides matching TRBD1. V lost 3 bases, J lost 0 bases, and 2 bases stayed unmatched. The CDR3 covers 14 residues. The germline V gene has CDR1 DFQATT and CDR2 SNEGSKA (reference sequence). The CDR3 protein is CSARRTGVNTEAFF. DNA of the CDR3: TGCAGTGCTAGGAGGACAGGGGTGAACACTGAAGCTTTCTTT.

This clonotype was seen more than once but under ten times. This chain uses TRBV12-3 or TRBV12-4 with TRBJ2-7; perhaps TRBD1 as D (6 bases). V was shortened by 2 bases and J by 2 bases, with 19 bases between the two germline ends. There are 17 residues in the CDR3. CDR3 bases: TGTGCCAGCAGTTTATCCCCAATCCCCAGGGGAACCTACGAGCAGTACTTC. It is translated as CASSLSPIPRGTYEQYF.

The chain has TRBV20-1 and TRBJ2-5; perhaps TRBD2 as D (5 bases). The germline V gene encodes CDR1 DFQATT and CDR2 SNEGSKA (reference sequence). The CDR3 is 14 residues long. Between the trimmed V and J ends, which lost 3 bases and 5 bases, there was a span of 16 bases. The CDR3 DNA reads as TGCAGTGCTAGCCCGGCAGGACTTCGGGAGACCCAGTACTTC. Amino acid sequence: CSASPAGLRETQYF.

This chain links TRBV18 with TRBJ2-5; 8 nucleotides match TRBD2. CDR1 is KGHSH and CDR2 is LQKENI in the germline V gene. V lost 2 bases, J lost 4 bases, and 9 bases stayed unmatched. The CDR3 is 16 residues long. In nucleotides, the CDR3 is TGTGCCAGCTCACCAGTGTTGTCCGGGAGGGGAGAGACCCAGTACTTC. As protein: CASSPVLSGRGETQYF.

This clonotype has ten or more counts. This rearrangement joins TRBV7-2 to TRBJ2-5; TRBD2 matches 8 bases. Trimming took 2 bases from V and 4 from J; bases not matched to a gene: 3. Germline V gene data show CDR1 as SGHTA and CDR2 as FQGNSA. The CDR3 runs 14 residues. The CDR3 sequence: CASSLTGRGETQYF. The CDR3 DNA reads as TGTGCCAGCAGCTTAACCGGGAGGGGAGAGACCCAGTACTTC.

This clonotype was seen at least ten times. V and J are TRBV5-5 and TRBJ2-1, with D perhaps TRBD2 (5 bases). The CDR3 runs 16 residues. The germline V gene has CDR1 SGHKS and CDR2 YYEKEE (reference sequence). V was pared by 1 base and J by 4 bases, with 15 bases between. In DNA, the CDR3 is TGTGCCAGCAGCTTGTTTCGCAGCGGATCGTACAATGAGCAGTTCTTC. Translating it yields CASSLFRSGSYNEQFF.

The chain combines TRBV5-1 with TRBJ1-1, with D possibly being TRBD1 (5 bases). CDR1 is SGHRS and CDR2 is YFSETQ in the germline V gene. V was trimmed by 0 bases and J by 3 bases, leaving 15 bases between them. The CDR3 covers 16 residues. The CDR3 reads CASSLGSGQGDTEAFF. CDR3 DNA: TGCGCCAGCAGCTTGGGGTCGGGGCAGGGAGACACTGAAGCTTTCTTT.

This clonotype was detected ten times or more. This sequence joins TRBV11-2 and TRBJ2-3; 10 bases fit TRBD2. The CDR3 totals 15 residues. J lost 6 bases, V lost 5 bases, and 8 bases had no gene match. In germline, CDR1 is SGHAT, CDR2 FQNNGV. In DNA form, the CDR3 reads TGTGCCAGCAGCGGGCTAGCGGGAGCATCCGATACGCAGTATTTT. This sequence encodes CASSGLAGASDTQYF.

This clonotype was picked up a small number of times. This chain uses TRBV9 with TRBJ1-3; 8 bases line up with TRBD1. After removal of 0 bases from V and 2 bases from J, the junction contained 4 bases not matched to a gene. CDR1 is SGDLS and CDR2 is YYNGEE in the germline V gene. This CDR3 has 16 residues. In nucleotides, the CDR3 is TGTGCCAGCAGCGTAGAGCTACAGGGGGCTGGAAACACCATATATTTT. Translating it yields CASSVELQGAGNTIYF.

This clonotype showed up just a few times. The chain combines TRBV4-2 with TRBJ2-2; no clear D gene. V was shortened by 0 bases and J by 5 bases, with 13 bases between the two germline ends. The CDR3 contains 16 residues. Germline V gene data show CDR1 as LGHNA and CDR2 as YNFKEQ. This chain's CDR3 is CASSQEVVGVTGELFF. In DNA, the CDR3 is TGTGCCAGCAGCCAAGAGGTTGTGGGTGTGACCGGGGAGCTGTTTTTT.

V and J are TRBV4-2 and TRBJ2-1; possible D gene TRBD2, 5 bases. Trimming left V 0 bases short and J 7 bases short, with 10 bases between. The CDR3 is 14 amino acids. CDR1 is LGHNA and CDR2 is YNFKEQ in the germline V gene. The CDR3 reads CASSQEIGRNEQFF. The CDR3 coding sequence is TGTGCCAGCAGCCAAGAGATTGGGAGAAATGAGCAGTTCTTC.

The chain uses TRBV18 and TRBJ2-5; D gene uncertain. CDR1 and CDR2 from the germline V gene are KGHSH and LQKENI. V was cut by 0 bases and J by 5 bases, with 10 bases left in between. The CDR3 loop spans 14 amino acids. The CDR3 protein is CASSPPRAVETQYF. CDR3 in DNA: TGTGCCAGCTCACCACCGCGCGCGGTCGAGACCCAGTACTTC.

This clonotype appeared a few times. V and J are TRBV10-3 and TRBJ1-2; 7 bases are shared with TRBD1. This CDR3 is 12 amino acids long. V shed 7 bases and J 12 bases; nucleotides not matched to a gene: 11. Germline V gene data show CDR1 as ENHRY and CDR2 as SYGVKD. This chain's CDR3 is CAITQGEKAHTF. The CDR3 DNA is TGTGCCATCACCCAGGGGGAGAAGGCGCACACCTTC.

This clonotype was seen more than once but under ten times. The DNA of the CDR3 is TGTGCCAGCAGTGAAGATACAAGGATTCGAAATCAGCCCCAGCATTTT. Protein: CASSEDTRIRNQPQHF. This chain links TRBV6-1 with TRBJ1-5; D is unclear. Germline CDR1 MNHNS, CDR2 SASEGT. With 1 base removed from V and 4 bases from J, the gap between germline ends came to 14 bases. The CDR3 is 16 amino acids.

This clonotype has only a few counts. This sequence joins TRBV7-2 and TRBJ2-7; no firm D call. CDR3 length: 12 amino acids. The V and J ends lost 3 bases and 6 bases respectively, with 9 bases between them. Germline V CDR1 and CDR2: SGHTA, FQGNSA. The CDR3 protein is CASSFRMSEQYF. CDR3 coding DNA: TGTGCCAGCAGCTTTCGAATGAGCGAGCAGTACTTC.

The V and J genes are TRBV12-3 or TRBV12-4 and TRBJ1-3; 8 positions match TRBD1. The V segment lost 7 bases and the J segment 4 bases; nucleotides outside the gene matches: 12. The CDR3 loop spans 16 amino acids. CDR3 protein: CASTWTGYLSGNTIYF. The CDR3 nucleotides read TGTGCCAGCACGTGGACAGGGTATCTTTCCGGAAACACCATATATTTT.